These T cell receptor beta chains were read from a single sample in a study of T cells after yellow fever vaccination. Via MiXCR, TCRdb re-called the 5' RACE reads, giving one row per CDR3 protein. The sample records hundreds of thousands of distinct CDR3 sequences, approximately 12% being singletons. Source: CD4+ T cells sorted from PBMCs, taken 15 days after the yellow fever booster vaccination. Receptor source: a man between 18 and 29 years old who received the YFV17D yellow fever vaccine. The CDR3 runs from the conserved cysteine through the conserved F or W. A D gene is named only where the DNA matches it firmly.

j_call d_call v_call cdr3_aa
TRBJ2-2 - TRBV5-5 CASSLGGQHTGELFF
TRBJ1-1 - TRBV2 CASRSLATEAFF
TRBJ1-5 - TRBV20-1 CSARSPSNQPQHF
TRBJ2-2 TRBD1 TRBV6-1 CASSEISGQGRVTGELFF
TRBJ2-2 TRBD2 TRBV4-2 CASSQDRASGVNGELFF
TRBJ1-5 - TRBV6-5 CASSYRREGNQPQHF
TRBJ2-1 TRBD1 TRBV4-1 CASSQDRVGTGGEQFF
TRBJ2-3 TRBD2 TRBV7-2 CASSLIAGGSTDTQYF
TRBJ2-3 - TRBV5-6 CASSFSSSGDTQYF
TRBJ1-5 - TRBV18 CASSPDSSRDQPQHF
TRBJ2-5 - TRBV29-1 CSVEDLGVSETQYF
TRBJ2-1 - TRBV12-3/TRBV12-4 CASSLRRDMGFF
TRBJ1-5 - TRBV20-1 CSARVLALNQPQHF
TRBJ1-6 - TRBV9 CASSEEGRNSPLHF
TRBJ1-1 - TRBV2 CASSERTEAFF
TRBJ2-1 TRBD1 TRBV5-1 CASSLPGQGFGSEQFF
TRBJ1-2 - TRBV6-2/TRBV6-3 CASSYAAYGYTF
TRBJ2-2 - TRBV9 CASSEMTWGNPGELFF
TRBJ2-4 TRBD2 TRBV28 CASSPSFGTIFAKNIQYF
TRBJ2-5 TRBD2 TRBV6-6 CASSYGSRGGTQYF
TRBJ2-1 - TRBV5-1 CASRGGFEQFF
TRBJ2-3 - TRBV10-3 CAISAYSTDTQYF
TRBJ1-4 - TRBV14 CASSQRQDAEKLFF
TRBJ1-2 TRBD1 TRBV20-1 CSAPTGTELIYGYTF
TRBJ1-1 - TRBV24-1 CATSDSLGAATEAFF
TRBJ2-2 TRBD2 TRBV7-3 CASSPGGGANTGELFF
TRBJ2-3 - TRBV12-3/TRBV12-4 CASSRSKGGAGAQDTQYF
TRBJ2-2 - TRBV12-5 CASGLRGQAGELFF
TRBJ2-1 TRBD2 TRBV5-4 CASSWIGGLAGYNEQFF
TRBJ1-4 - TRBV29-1 CSALEVEKLFF
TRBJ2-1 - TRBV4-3 CASSQESVYNEQFF
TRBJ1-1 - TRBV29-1 CSILGYTEAFF
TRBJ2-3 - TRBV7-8 CASSLGASYTQYF
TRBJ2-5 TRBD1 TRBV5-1 CASSPVTQGLSETQYF
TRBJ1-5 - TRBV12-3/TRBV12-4 CASSSAGIQPQHF
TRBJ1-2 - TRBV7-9 CASSLAGFNYGYTF
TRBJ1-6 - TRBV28 CASSLGWGKGHSPLHF
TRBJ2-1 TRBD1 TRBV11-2 CASSLEGTGGSSFSYNEQFF
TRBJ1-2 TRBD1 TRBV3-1 CASSPSDRGNYGYTF
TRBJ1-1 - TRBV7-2 CASSLDQGGTEAFF
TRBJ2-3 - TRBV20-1 CSAHRTGTDTQYF
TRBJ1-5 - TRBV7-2 CASTRDNQPQHF
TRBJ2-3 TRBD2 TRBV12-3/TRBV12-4 CASSPKGTSGGLDTQYF
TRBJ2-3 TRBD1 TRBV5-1 CASSRTGIGSDTQYF
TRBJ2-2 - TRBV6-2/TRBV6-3 CASSSPAARNTGELFF
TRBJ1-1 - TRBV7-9 CASSLVGGEAFF